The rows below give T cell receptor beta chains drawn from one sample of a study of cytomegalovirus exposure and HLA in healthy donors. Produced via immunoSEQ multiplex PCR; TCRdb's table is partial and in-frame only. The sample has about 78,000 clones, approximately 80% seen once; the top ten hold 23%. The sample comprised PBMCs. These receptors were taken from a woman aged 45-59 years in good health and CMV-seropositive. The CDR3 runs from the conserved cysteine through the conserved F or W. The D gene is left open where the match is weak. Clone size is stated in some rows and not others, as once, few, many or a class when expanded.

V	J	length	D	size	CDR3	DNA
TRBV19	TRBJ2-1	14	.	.	CASSTGRLVNEQFF	TGTGCCAGTAGTACAGGGCGACTTGTCAATGAGCAGTTCTTC
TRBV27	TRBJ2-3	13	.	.	CASRAVGPDTQYF	TGTGCCAGCAGGGCTGTGGGGCCAGATACGCAGTATTTT
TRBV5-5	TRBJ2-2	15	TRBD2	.	CARLGGTNSYGELFF	TGTGCCAGACTCGGGGGGACGAACAGTTACGGGGAGCTGTTTTTT
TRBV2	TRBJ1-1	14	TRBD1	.	CASSGRQGRTEAFF	TGTGCCAGCAGTGGAAGACAGGGGAGAACTGAAGCTTTCTTT
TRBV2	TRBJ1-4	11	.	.	CASSVSEKLFF	TGTGCCAGCAGTGTTAGTGAAAAACTGTTTTTT
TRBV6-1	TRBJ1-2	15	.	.	CASSATVGQTRGYTF	TGTGCCAGCAGTGCAACCGTAGGACAGACCCGAGGCTACACCTTC
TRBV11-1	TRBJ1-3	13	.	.	CASRQRSGNTIYF	TGTGCCAGCAGGCAGCGCTCTGGAAACACCATATATTTT
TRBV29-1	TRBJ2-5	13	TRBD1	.	CSVGTGPGETQYF	TGCAGCGTTGGGACAGGGCCGGGGGAGACCCAGTACTTC
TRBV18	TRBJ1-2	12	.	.	CASSPGHGDYTF	TGTGCCAGCTCACCGGGGCATGGGGACTACACCTTC
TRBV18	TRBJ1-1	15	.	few	CASSRETELNTEAFF	TGTGCCAGCTCTCGGGAGACGGAGTTGAACACTGAAGCTTTCTTT
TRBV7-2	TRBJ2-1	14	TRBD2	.	CASTVFGTSNEQFF	TGTGCCAGCACCGTCTTCGGGACTAGCAATGAGCAGTTCTTC
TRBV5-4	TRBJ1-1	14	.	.	CASSPGWGDTEAFF	TGTGCCAGCAGCCCGGGGTGGGGAGACACTGAAGCTTTCTTT
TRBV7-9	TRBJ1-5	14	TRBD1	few	CASSHGTVSQPQHF	TGTGCCAGCAGCCACGGGACAGTCAGTCAGCCCCAGCATTTT
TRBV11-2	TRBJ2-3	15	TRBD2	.	CASSFLRGGRDTQYF	TGTGCCAGCAGCTTCCTGCGGGGGGGCCGGGATACGCAGTATTTT
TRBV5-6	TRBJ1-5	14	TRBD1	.	CASSWGTAGQPQHF	TGTGCCAGCAGCTGGGGGACAGCGGGTCAGCCCCAGCATTTT
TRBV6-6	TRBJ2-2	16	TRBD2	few	CASSYTSGGDTGELFF	TGTGCCAGCAGTTACACTAGCGGGGGGGACACCGGGGAGCTGTTTTTT
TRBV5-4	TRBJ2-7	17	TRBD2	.	CASSLGTAGAPLYEQYF	TGTGCCAGCAGCTTGGGTACAGCGGGGGCCCCTCTCTACGAGCAGTACTTC
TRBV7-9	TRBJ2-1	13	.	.	CASSLGMGPEQFF	TGTGCCAGCAGCTTAGGGATGGGCCCGGAGCAGTTCTTC
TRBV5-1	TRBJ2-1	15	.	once	CASSLSTSPYNEQFF	TGCGCCAGCAGCTTGTCCACTAGCCCCTACAATGAGCAGTTCTTC
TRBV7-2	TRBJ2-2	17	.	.	CASSSTLLASVTGELFF	TGTGCCAGCAGCTCCACCCTACTAGCTTCGGTTACCGGGGAGCTGTTTTTT
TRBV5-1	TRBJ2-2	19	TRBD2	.	CASSLRPPTSGGHTGELFF	TGCGCCAGCAGCTTGCGCCCACCGACTAGCGGGGGGCACACCGGGGAGCTGTTTTTT
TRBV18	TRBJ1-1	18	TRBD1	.	CASSPLTGRQTMNTEAFF	TGTGCCAGCTCACCCCTGACAGGGCGGCAGACTATGAACACTGAAGCTTTCTTT
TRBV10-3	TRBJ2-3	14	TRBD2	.	CAISETSGGDTQYF	TGTGCCATCAGTGAAACTAGCGGGGGGGATACGCAGTATTTT
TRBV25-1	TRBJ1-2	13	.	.	CASSAGSNYGYTF	TGTGCCAGCAGTGCAGGGTCAAACTATGGCTACACCTTC
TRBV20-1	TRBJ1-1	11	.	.	CSAAGNTEAFF	TGCAGTGCCGCGGGGAACACTGAAGCTTTCTTT
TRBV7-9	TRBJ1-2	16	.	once	CASSLTTAGDYYGYTF	TGTGCCAGCAGCCTCACAACGGCGGGAGATTACTATGGCTACACCTTC